The rows below give T cell receptor beta chains drawn from one sample of a study of blood T cell repertoires in COVID-19. Using immunoSEQ multiplex PCR, the repertoire was profiled, and TCRdb retains in-frame clones only, with some absent. Among roughly 200,000 clones listed, 85% to 90% were seen once. Sequencing was performed on peripheral blood. All receptors derive from a woman aged 55-69 years with acute or convalescent COVID-19. CDR3s include the opening cysteine and the closing phenylalanine or tryptophan. Fields, in order: J gene, D gene, clone size, V gene, CDR3 protein, CDR3 DNA. D genes are given only for firm matches. For some rows the clone size is stated as once, few or many, or as a class when expanded; others skip it.

TRBJ2-3 NA NA TRBV29-1 CSVGGHTTDTQYF TGCAGCGTTGGGGGACACACCACAGATACGCAGTATTTT
TRBJ2-7 NA NA TRBV6-6 CASSPSQYF TGTGCCAGCAGTCCCTCCCAGTACTTC
TRBJ2-7 NA NA TRBV28 CASNPPGTPSYEQYF TGTGCCAGCAACCCCCCCGGGACTCCATCCTACGAGCAGTACTTC
TRBJ1-4 NA NA TRBV7-9 CASSPSGEPNEKLFF TGTGCCAGCAGCCCCTCAGGGGAGCCTAATGAAAAACTGTTTTTT
TRBJ1-5 TRBD1 NA TRBV6-5 CASRRDSNQPQHF TGTGCCAGCAGGAGGGACAGTAATCAGCCCCAGCATTTT
TRBJ2-6 TRBD1 NA TRBV9 CASSPRTGEAGANVLTF TGTGCCAGCAGCCCGAGGACAGGAGAGGCTGGGGCCAACGTCCTGACTTTC
TRBJ2-4 TRBD2 NA TRBV5-1 CASSLEGLAGGNIQYF TGCGCCAGCAGCTTGGAGGGACTAGCGGGAGGAAACATTCAGTACTTC
TRBJ1-1 TRBD1 NA TRBV28 CASSLGPRQGQNTEAFF TGTGCCAGCAGTTTAGGGCCCCGACAGGGGCAGAACACTGAAGCTTTCTTT
TRBJ1-2 NA NA TRBV11-2 CASSPWGTRYGYTF TGTGCCAGCAGTCCCTGGGGCACCCGCTATGGCTACACCTTC
TRBJ1-3 NA once TRBV28 CASSAPRGTSGNTIYF TGTGCCAGCAGCGCCCCTCGGGGGACCTCTGGAAACACCATATATTTT
TRBJ1-1 NA NA TRBV2 CASQKDRSGEAFF TGTGCCAGCCAAAAAGACAGATCGGGTGAAGCTTTCTTT
TRBJ2-1 TRBD1 NA TRBV11-1 CASSPDRGQQFF TGTGCCAGCAGCCCCGACAGGGGCCAGCAGTTCTTC
TRBJ1-6 NA NA TRBV6-1 CASSEVGRRGYNSPLHF TGTGCCAGCAGTGAAGTCGGACGGAGGGGCTATAATTCACCCCTCCACTTT
TRBJ1-1 NA NA TRBV3-1/TRBV3-2 CASGRLNTEAFF TGTGCCAGCGGCAGGTTGAACACTGAAGCTTTCTTT
TRBJ2-1 NA NA TRBV11-3 CASSATRSWNEQFF TGTGCCAGCAGCGCCACCCGGAGTTGGAATGAGCAGTTCTTC
TRBJ1-1 NA few TRBV27 CASSFLEGTEAFF TGTGCCAGCAGTTTCCTGGAGGGGACTGAAGCTTTCTTT